The 5 T cell receptor beta chains below were found in one sample sequenced in a study of glioma-infiltrating T cells after dendritic cell vaccination. Profiled with immunoSEQ multiplex PCR; TCRdb holds only in-frame clones, not every one. The sample carries some 87,000 clones, 85% recorded once. The sample consisted of blood, taken before dendritic cell vaccination. The receptor set was obtained from a human donor with glioblastoma.

This rearrangement joins TRBV5-6 to TRBJ2-7, with 9 bases fitting TRBD1. V shed 4 bases and J 0 bases; nucleotides not matched to a gene: 11. In germline, CDR1 is SGHDT, CDR2 YYEEEE. CDR3 length equals 17 residues. CDR3 sequence (DNA): TGTGCCAGCAGCGCCCTCGGACAGGGGACCGGCTCCTACGAGCAGTACTTC. Protein product: CASSALGQGTGSYEQYF.

There are many counts of this clone. The chain recombines TRBV4-1 with TRBJ1-6, with 7 bases that match TRBD1. The CDR3 runs 15 residues. Trimming at V came to 1 base and at J to 9 bases, leaving 6 bases not matched to a gene. In germline, CDR1 is MGHRA, CDR2 YSYEKL. This CDR3 reads CASSQGQGGISPLHF. The CDR3 DNA is TGCGCCAGCAGCCAAGGACAGGGAGGAATTTCACCCCTCCACTTT.

This chain connects TRBV7-2 to TRBJ2-1; the match to TRBD2 covers 9 bases. CDR3 length: 14 residues. The junction had 2 bases not matched to a gene; V was cut back by 2 bases and J by 6 bases. CDR1 and CDR2 (germline): SGHTA, FQGNSA. CDR3 bases: TGTGCCAGCAGCTTACTAGCGGGGTTCAATGAGCAGTTCTTC. It is translated as CASSLLAGFNEQFF.

CDR3 DNA: TGTGCCAGCAGCTACGGACAGGGGGCTGGAGATACGCAGTATTTT. Amino acid sequence: CASSYGQGAGDTQYF. The J gene is TRBJ2-3, the V gene TRBV7-3; 11 bases fit TRBD1. The trim removed 4 bases at V and 5 bases at J, leaving 5 bases unmatched. The CDR3 totals 15 residues. Germline V gene lookup returns CDR1 SGHTA and CDR2 FQGTGA.

The chain joins TRBV7-9 to TRBJ2-1, with 8 bases identical to TRBD2. Germline V CDR1 and CDR2: SEHNR, FQNEAQ (reference sequence). This CDR3 contains 16 residues. J gave up 0 bases and V 8 bases, and 9 bases lay outside the gene matches. The CDR3 nucleotides read TGTGCCAGCGGCCTGACAGCGGGGGTCTCCTACAATGAGCAGTTCTTC. It encodes CASGLTAGVSYNEQFF.